Listed here is a single TCR beta chain. Its cognate antigen is unknown. These data come from a study of cytomegalovirus exposure and HLA in healthy donors. Study outcomes and limitations: High specificity and sensitivity for cytomegalovirus status were reported for the classifier.

Unrecorded immune exposures were likely, despite nominal health at sampling. The germline V gene encodes CDR1 MNHEY and CDR2 SVGAGI. V lost 6 bases, J lost 0 bases, and 15 bases lay in between. The CDR3 totals 15 residues. This PCR relied on a set of 60 Vbeta primers and 13 Jbeta primers. Some clones are missing from TCRdb's copy, which holds only in-frame ones; the method was immunoSEQ multiplex PCR. The table shows 120,000 or so clones, with 75% to 85% occurring only once. The receptor was derived from a woman between 50 and 59 years old in good health and CMV-seropositive. This chain links TRBV6-5 with TRBJ2-7, with D possibly matching TRBD1 (6 bases). The source material was PBMCs. This CDR3 reads CASRRTQGPSYEQYF. In nucleotides, the CDR3 is TGTGCCAGCAGAAGAACACAGGGACCCTCCTACGAGCAGTACTTC.